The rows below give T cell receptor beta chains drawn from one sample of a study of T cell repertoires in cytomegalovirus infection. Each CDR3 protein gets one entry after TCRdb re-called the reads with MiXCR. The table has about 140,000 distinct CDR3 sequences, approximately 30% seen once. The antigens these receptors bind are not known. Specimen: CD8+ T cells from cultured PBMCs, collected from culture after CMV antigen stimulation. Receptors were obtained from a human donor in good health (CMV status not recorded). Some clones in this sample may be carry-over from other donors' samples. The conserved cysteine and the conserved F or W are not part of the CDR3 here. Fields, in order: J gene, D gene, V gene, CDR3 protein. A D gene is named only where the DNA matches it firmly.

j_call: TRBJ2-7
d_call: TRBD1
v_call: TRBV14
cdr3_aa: ASSKRGRDHEQY

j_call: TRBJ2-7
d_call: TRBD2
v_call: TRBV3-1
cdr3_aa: ASSQRTSGGVSYEQY

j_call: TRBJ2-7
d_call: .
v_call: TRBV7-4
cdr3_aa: ASSLVGGSSYEQY

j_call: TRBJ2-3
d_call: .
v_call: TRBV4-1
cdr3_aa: ASSQDGRETDTQY

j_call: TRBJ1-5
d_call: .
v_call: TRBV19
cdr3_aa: ASDHGARGQPQH

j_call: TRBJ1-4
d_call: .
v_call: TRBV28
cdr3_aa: ASGLGGAEQDEKLF

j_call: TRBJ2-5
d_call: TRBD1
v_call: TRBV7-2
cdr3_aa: ASSLRGQQTQY

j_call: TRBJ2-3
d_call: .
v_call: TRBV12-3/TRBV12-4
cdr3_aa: ASSLTRSTDTQY

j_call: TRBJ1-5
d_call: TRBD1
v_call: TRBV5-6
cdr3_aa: ASSLLRQGLNQPQH

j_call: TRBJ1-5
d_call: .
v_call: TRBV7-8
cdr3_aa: ASSLPFSNQPQH

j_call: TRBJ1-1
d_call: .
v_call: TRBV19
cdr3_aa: ASRQITRFDTEAF

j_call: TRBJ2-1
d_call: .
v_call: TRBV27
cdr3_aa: ASSLGTNNEQF

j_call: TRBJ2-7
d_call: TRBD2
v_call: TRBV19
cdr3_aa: ASSIGGGSYEQY

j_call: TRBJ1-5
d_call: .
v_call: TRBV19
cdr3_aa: ASSILLMGAVQPQH

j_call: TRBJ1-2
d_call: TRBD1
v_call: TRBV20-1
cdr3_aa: SAREGPGGKDGYT

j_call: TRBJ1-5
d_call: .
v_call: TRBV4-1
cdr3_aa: ASSQTGTFNQPQH

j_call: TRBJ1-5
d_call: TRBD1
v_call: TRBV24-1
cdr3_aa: ATRDRIFSNQPQH

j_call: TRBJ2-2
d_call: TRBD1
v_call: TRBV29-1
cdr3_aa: SVEDWEQGAGELF

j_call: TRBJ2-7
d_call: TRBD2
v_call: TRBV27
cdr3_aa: ASSLVTGTTGEQY

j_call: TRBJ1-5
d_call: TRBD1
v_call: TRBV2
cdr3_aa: ASSDPGQKLAYPNQPQH

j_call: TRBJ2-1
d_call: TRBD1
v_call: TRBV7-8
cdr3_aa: ASSLVVSGQGYNEQF

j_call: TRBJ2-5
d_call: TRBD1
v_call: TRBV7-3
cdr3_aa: ASSLGPGTGGSQETQY